This T cell receptor beta chain derives from a study of T cell repertoires in cytomegalovirus infection. TCRdb reanalysed the reads using MiXCR and keeps one entry per CDR3 protein. The sample lists about 830,000 distinct CDR3 sequences; 30% to 35% were seen once. V lost 1 base, J lost 1 base, and 13 bases stayed unmatched. The V gene's germline CDR1 is MGHRA and CDR2 YSYEKL. The CDR3 totals 20 residues. This clonotype showed up just a few times. Its specificity is unknown. The V call is TRBV4-1, the J call TRBJ1-6; 7 bases are shared with TRBD1. The sequence was obtained from a human donor in good health (CMV status not recorded). Some clones in this sample may be carry-over from other donors' samples. The source was cultured CD8+ T cells from PBMCs, collected from culture after CMV antigen stimulation. This chain's CDR3 is CASSQVFFFRGRSYNSPLHF. CDR3 DNA sequence: TGCGCCAGCAGCCAAGTCTTTTTTTTCAGGGGGAGATCCTATAATTCACCCCTCCACTTT.